The 22 T cell receptor beta chains below come from one sample, sequenced in a study of shared clonotypes between healthy human individuals. TCRdb keeps only in-frame clones here, not all; method: immunoSEQ multiplex PCR. The profile shows some 660,000 clones, around 73% of them singletons. Source material: memory CD4+ T cells sorted from blood. The subset: CD45RA-negative fraction. The receptor set was obtained from a woman aged 25 to 45 in good health.

The chain has TRBV6-4 and TRBJ2-1; TRBD1 might be the D (5 bases). Germline V CDR1 and CDR2: MRHNA, SNTAGT. V dropped 10 bases and J dropped 7 bases, with 23 bases sitting between them. The CDR3 consists of 15 residues. DNA of the CDR3: TGTGCCACAGGGCCGGTTTTTGTAATTTGGAATGAGCAGTTCTTC. Encoded protein: CATGPVFVIWNEQFF.

This clone was counted only a few times. The chain is built from TRBV18 and TRBJ1-1; TRBD1 is a possible D gene (5 bases). This CDR3 has 13 residues. V was cut by 4 bases and J by 1 base, with 7 bases left in between. CDR1 is KGHSH and CDR2 is LQKENI in the germline V gene. CDR3 bases: TGTGCCAGCTCACGTGGGGCGAACACTGAAGCTTTCTTT. Translating gives CASSRGANTEAFF.

The chain links TRBV5-8 to TRBJ1-2, with D uncertain. The V gene lost 0 bases and the J gene lost 4 bases, with 7 bases spanning the gap. Germline V gene sequence: CDR1 SGHTS, CDR2 YDEGEE. The CDR3 is made up of 13 amino acids. The CDR3 here is CASSLDRLYGYTF. The CDR3 DNA is TGTGCCAGCAGCTTGGACAGACTCTATGGCTACACCTTC.

This clone was found once. Relative to the germline gene, one junction end is altered; a read error may explain this. The V and J genes are TRBV20-1 and TRBJ2-7, with D unclear. Germline V lookup: CDR1 DFQATT, CDR2 SNEGSKA (reference sequence). There are 11 residues in the CDR3. The CDR3: CSAYLGGERYF. The CDR3 DNA reads as TGCAGTGCTTATCTGGGCGGCGAGCGGTACTTC.

The CDR3 spells CAWWSHRENTEAFF. Here the CDR3 DNA reads TGTGCCTGGTGGTCCCATCGAGAGAACACTGAAGCTTTCTTT. V and J are TRBV30 and TRBJ1-1; no definite D call. Germline-derived CDR1 and CDR2 are GTSNPN and SVGIG (reference sequence). The CDR3 sequence is 14 residues long. V was cut by 5 bases and J by 1 base, with 14 bases left in between.

This clone was detected only once. The genes are TRBV28 and TRBJ2-7; D is perhaps TRBD2 (5 bases). Germline V CDR1 and CDR2: MDHEN, SYDVKM. CDR3 length equals 12 residues. The germline V and J ends were trimmed by 6 bases and 6 bases, with 12 bases remaining between them. Written as DNA, the CDR3 is TGTGCCAGCAGGCAGAGGGAGCCCGAGCAGTACTTC. Its translation: CASRQREPEQYF.

The chain recombines TRBV19 with TRBJ1-1, with a weak D call TRBD1 (5 bases). This CDR3 comprises 12 residues. Germline V lookup: CDR1 LNHDA, CDR2 SQIVND (reference sequence). V gave up 6 bases and J gave up 4 bases, with 9 bases separating them. CDR3 DNA: TGTGCCAGTAGACGGGGCCTCACTGAAGCTTTCTTT. It yields the protein CASRRGLTEAFF.

V is TRBV11-1 and J is TRBJ2-3; 15 nucleotides match TRBD2. The CDR3 is 16 amino acids. Losses at the gene ends were 5 bases for V and 6 bases for J; bases not matched to a gene: 6. In germline, CDR1 is SGHAT, CDR2 FQDESV (reference sequence). The CDR3 DNA follows: TGTGCCAGCAGCCAGGGACTAGCGGGAGGCAAGGATACGCAGTATTTT. Its translation: CASSQGLAGGKDTQYF.

The chain links TRBV2 to TRBJ2-2; TRBD2 is a possible D gene (5 bases). V was clipped by 8 bases and J by 7 bases, with 14 bases between them. This CDR3 has 13 residues. Germline CDR1 SNHLY, CDR2 FYNNEI. CDR3 DNA sequence: TGTGCCAGCCGGGGTCAGCCCGGCGGGGAGCTGTTTTTT. Translating gives CASRGQPGGELFF.

The table lists this clone with a count of one. V gene TRBV11-2 combines with J gene TRBJ1-3, with unresolved D. CDR3 size: 15 residues. Looked up from germline, CDR1 is SGHAT and CDR2 is FQNNGV. The V gene lost 4 bases and the J gene lost 4 bases, with 14 bases spanning the gap. The CDR3 reads CASSSPAGRGNTIYF. The CDR3 DNA sequence: TGTGCCAGCAGCTCCCCGGCGGGCCGGGGAAACACCATATATTTT.

In its sample, this clone was seen a few times. The chain uses TRBV14 and TRBJ2-5, with 7 positions matching TRBD2. The CDR3 loop spans 13 amino acids. Germline trimming cut 6 bases from V and 9 bases from J; bases unmatched to any gene: 10. Per germline, CDR1 SGHDN and CDR2 FVKESK. CDR3 amino acids: CASREHGGMSQYF. Here the CDR3 DNA reads TGTGCCAGCAGAGAACACGGGGGGATGTCCCAGTACTTC.

The rearrangement joins TRBV7-2 to TRBJ2-1; TRBD2 matches 10 bases. Trimming removed 1 base from V and 15 bases from J; junction bases left unmatched: 6. The length of the CDR3 is 13 residues. Per the germline V gene, CDR1 is SGHTA and CDR2 is FQGNSA. CDR3 sequence reads: CASSLDLAGVVFF. The CDR3 coding sequence is TGTGCCAGCAGCTTAGATCTAGCGGGAGTGGTGTTCTTC.

This chain uses TRBV5-6 with TRBJ2-2; D is possibly TRBD2 (6 bases). CDR1 and CDR2 from the germline V gene are SGHDT and YYEEEE. V lost 4 bases to trimming and J lost 0 bases, with 19 bases between them. CDR3 length equals 18 residues. The CDR3 region has the DNA TGTGCCAGCAGCGAGCCGGCTAGGTGGGGGGCGAACACCGGGGAGCTGTTTTTT. Its translation: CASSEPARWGANTGELFF.

About this clone: A much larger clonotype is one base distant, so this may be a read error. The J gene is TRBJ1-2, the V gene TRBV7-9, with 8 bases fitting TRBD1. Trimming at V came to 5 bases and at J to 4 bases, leaving 3 bases not matched to a gene. The CDR3 runs to 13 residues. Per germline, CDR1 SEHNR and CDR2 FQNEAQ (reference sequence). The CDR3 loop is CASSGGTGYGYTF. The DNA of the CDR3 is TGTGCCAGCAGCGGGGGGACAGGCTATGGCTACACCTTC.

In nucleotides, the CDR3 is TGTGCCAGCAGCTCCGGGACTAGCGGGAACACAGATACGCAGTATTTT. This sequence encodes CASSSGTSGNTDTQYF. The chain combines TRBV7-7 with TRBJ2-3; the match to TRBD2 covers 13 bases. The V segment lost 4 bases and the J segment 2 bases; nucleotides outside the gene matches: 3. The CDR3 is 16 residues long. Per the germline V gene, CDR1 is SSHAT and CDR2 is FNYEAQ (reference sequence).

For this clone: A junction end diverges from the germline sequence, so it may reflect a read error. The chain employs TRBV2 and TRBJ1-3; no definite D call. Germline assignment: CDR1 SNHLY and CDR2 FYNNEI. The CDR3 has 13 residues. This CDR3 reads CASREDSGNTIYF. In DNA, the CDR3 is TGTGCCAGCAGAGAAGACTCTGGAAACACCATATATTTT.

The J gene is TRBJ2-1, the V gene TRBV6-5, with a possible D match to TRBD2 (6 bases). Germline V gene sequence: CDR1 MNHEY, CDR2 SVGAGI. V lost 8 bases to trimming and J lost 10 bases, with 12 bases between them. There are 11 residues in the CDR3. The CDR3 coding sequence is TGTGCCAGCGCAGTGGAGGGGGAGCAGTTCTTC. It is translated as CASAVEGEQFF.

V is TRBV19 and J is TRBJ2-7; D assignment may be TRBD1 or TRBD2 (5 bases each). Germline V gene lookup returns CDR1 LNHDA and CDR2 SQIVND (reference sequence). The CDR3 has 12 residues. V was shortened by 9 bases and J by 4 bases, with 13 bases between the two germline ends. CDR3 nucleotide sequence: TGTGCCAGCTGGGACGGAGCTTACGAGCAGTACTTC. Translated: CASWDGAYEQYF.

The chain couples TRBV7-9 to TRBJ1-3; no firm D call. The CDR3 consists of 14 residues. Germline V lookup: CDR1 SEHNR, CDR2 FQNEAQ (reference sequence). V dropped 3 bases and J dropped 5 bases, with 11 bases sitting between them. The CDR3 DNA is TGTGCCAGCAGCTTGGGCCAGGAAAGAAACACCATATATTTT. Translating gives CASSLGQERNTIYF.

The J gene is TRBJ1-5, the V gene TRBV19; D ambiguous. CDR3 length: 13 residues. CDR1 LNHDA and CDR2 SQIVND come from the germline V gene (reference sequence). Trimming cost V 3 bases and J 6 bases, with 9 bases left between them. Here the CDR3 DNA reads TGTGCCAGTAGTATTGAAAGGGCTCAGCCCCAGCATTTT. Amino acid sequence: CASSIERAQPQHF.

The rearrangement uses TRBV10-1 and TRBJ2-1; 7 bases fit TRBD1. The CDR3 runs 14 residues. Germline V gene sequence: CDR1 WNHNN, CDR2 SYGVQD (reference sequence). Trimming removed 3 bases from V and 7 bases from J; junction bases left unmatched: 6. For the CDR3, the DNA is TGCGCCAGCAGTGAAGGGCAGGGGGTTAATGAGCAGTTCTTC. Its translation is CASSEGQGVNEQFF.

This sequence joins TRBV15 and TRBJ1-2; D is unclear. Germline-derived CDR1 and CDR2 are LNHNV and YYDKDF (reference sequence). V was pared by 5 bases and J by 6 bases, with 13 bases between. This CDR3 has 13 amino acids. CDR3 sequence (DNA): TGTGCCACCAGCGCCACGACCCAGAATGGCTACACCTTC. Protein sequence: CATSATTQNGYTF.